This T cell receptor (beta chain) originates from a study of breast tumors, draining lymph nodes, adjacent tissues (dated by TCRdb to the mid-2010s). About the investigation overall: In breast cancer patients, the study compared the TCR beta repertoires of tumor, adjacent nontumor tissue and axillary lymph nodes. In human breast cancer, the study set out to assess how tumor, surrounding tissue and draining lymph node repertoires relate to one another and whether T cells might be exchanged between them. What the work shows at the level of the full study, not this receptor alone: The data were judged consistent with most tumor T cells deriving from the lymph node and then expanding within tumor tissue. Rather than being directly demonstrated, the conclusion that tumor T cells originate in lymph nodes was presented as consistent with a hypothesis. Tumor and nontumor tissue repertoires were found to be significantly more similar in luminal-like than in basal-like breast cancer. Tumor T-cell repertoires showed less diversity than lymph node repertoires and more diversity than nontumor tissue repertoires, and tumor T-cell repertoires showed preferential V and J gene usage.

The axillary draining lymph nodes of breast cancer patients were the source of the lymph node samples. The instrument given in TCRdb is Illumina HiSeq 2000. Multiplex PCR amplification was used to generate the TCR beta chain libraries. The amplified TCR beta chain products were analyzed by high-throughput sequencing. Clones were called with MiXCR by TCRdb after fastp trimmed the public reads at Q25, and only in-frame beta chains were retained. Merged by CDR3 protein, the rows form single entries marked with the most common genes and DNA. This sample lists around 230,000 distinct CDR3 sequences; 30% to 35% were detected once. The ten largest clones represent 3% to 4% of the sample. From a lookup of the germline V gene (reference sequence), CDR1 and CDR2 are LNHDA and SQIVND. The CDR3 spans 13 residues, from the cysteine through the phenylalanine. The only DNA kept is the CDR3, 39 bases in frame from the first base. V ends up 10 bases short and J 5 bases short, with an unmatched junction base count of 10.

In its sample, this clonotype was seen a few times. Its antigen is not yet known. Base qualities were left out, and no much larger clone turns up one base away. In this chain, TRBV19 is recombined with TRBJ1-1; 7 bases in the middle match TRBD1. This TCR was sampled from a female donor with breast cancer. Some clones in this sample may be carry-over from other donors' samples. Sequencing input: axillary lymph node tissue. The nucleotide sequence is given as TGTGCCACCAACCGACAGGGATGGACTGAAGCTTTCTTT. This encodes CATNRQGWTEAFF. The variable domain in full, with residues beyond the CDR3 obtained from the reference TRBV19 and TRBJ1-1 genes, is DGGITQSPKYLFRKEGQNVTLSCEQNLNHDAMYWYRQDPGQGLRLIYYSQIVNDFQKGDIAEGYSVSREKKESFPLTVTSAQKNPTAFYLCATNRQGWTEAFFGQGTRLTVV.